Below, 32 T cell receptor beta chains from the same sample are listed, as sequenced in a study of response to subunit inactivated influenza vaccine. From the RT-PCR reads, TCRdb called clonotypes with MiXCR, one entry per CDR3 protein. The sample yields about 190,000 distinct CDR3 sequences, approximately 15% seen once. This material consisted of CD8+ T cells sorted from PBMCs, taken 5 days after vaccination. The receptors were gathered from a man between 50 and 59 years old who received an inactivated influenza vaccine.

This clonotype was seen many times. The chain couples TRBV12-3 or TRBV12-4 to TRBJ1-5, with D tentatively TRBD1 (5 bases). The CDR3 has 15 amino acids. V dropped 3 bases and J dropped 2 bases, with 11 bases sitting between them. The CDR3 DNA sequence: TGTGCCAGCAGTTTGGGCGGGGCTGGCAATCAGCCCCAGCATTTT. It specifies CASSLGGAGNQPQHF.

The J gene is TRBJ2-7, the V gene TRBV7-9, with D possibly TRBD1 on 6 matching bases. The V end lost 8 bases, the J end lost 3 bases, and 11 bases lay between the germline ends. The CDR3 has 12 amino acids. CDR1 and CDR2 (germline): SEHNR, FQNEAQ (reference sequence). This CDR3 is CASGQGFYEQYF. The CDR3 region has the DNA TGTGCCAGCGGCCAGGGGTTCTACGAGCAGTACTTC.

CDR3 DNA sequence: TGTGCCAGCGGGTCGCAGTTCTCTGGAAACACCATATATTTT. Its protein product is CASGSQFSGNTIYF. V is TRBV6-2 or TRBV6-3 and J is TRBJ1-3; the D is unclear. The germline V gene encodes CDR1 MNHEY and CDR2 SVGEGT. V lost 8 bases and J lost 0, with 11 bases in between. The CDR3 length is 14 residues.

This clonotype was observed a few times. The chain couples TRBV28 to TRBJ2-1, with 7 bases aligning to TRBD2. V lost 2 bases, J lost 5 bases, and 3 bases stayed unmatched. The length of the CDR3 is 14 residues. Germline loops: CDR1 MDHEN, CDR2 SYDVKM. The CDR3 is CASSLAGVDNEQFF. The CDR3 DNA reads TGTGCCAGCAGTTTAGCGGGAGTTGACAATGAGCAGTTCTTC. The entire variable domain, with the rest obtained from reference TRBV28 and TRBJ2-1, is as follows: DVKVTQSSRYLVKRTGEKVFLECVQDMDHENMFWYRQDPGLGLRLIYFSYDVKMKEKGDIPEGYSVSREKKERFSLILESASTNQTSMYLCASSLAGVDNEQFFGPGTRLTVL.

The J gene is TRBJ2-7, the V gene TRBV9; D ambiguous. CDR1 and CDR2 (germline): SGDLS, YYNGEE. The V and J ends lost 0 bases and 3 bases respectively, with 13 bases between them. This CDR3 has 15 residues. The CDR3: CASSVGLGESYEQYF. The CDR3 region has the DNA TGTGCCAGCAGCGTAGGCCTCGGAGAGAGCTACGAGCAGTACTTC. The full variable domain, its missing parts supplied by reference TRBV9 and TRBJ2-7, is DSGVTQTPKHLITATGQRVTLRCSPRSGDLSVYWYQQSLDQGLQFLIQYYNGEERAKGNILERFSAQQFPDLHSELNLSSLELGDSALYFCASSVGLGESYEQYFGPGTRLTVT.

There are a few counts of this clonotype. The V and J genes are TRBV15 and TRBJ1-3, with D tentatively TRBD1 (6 bases). Trimming stripped 0 bases from V and 0 bases from J, with 12 bases between. Germline V lookup: CDR1 LNHNV, CDR2 YYDKDF (reference sequence). The CDR3 sequence is 17 residues long. In DNA, the CDR3 is TGTGCCACCAGCAGAGATTTTCAGGGGCACTCTGGAAACACCATATATTTT. This sequence encodes CATSRDFQGHSGNTIYF.

This clonotype was seen a few times. The V gene is TRBV5-1, the J gene TRBJ2-1; D uncertain. Germline values: CDR1 SGHRS, CDR2 YFSETQ. Between the trimmed V and J ends, which lost 3 bases and 2 bases, there was a span of 12 bases. This CDR3 spans 15 amino acids. This CDR3 is CASSSDMGAYNEQFF. CDR3 DNA: TGCGCCAGCAGCTCTGACATGGGTGCCTACAATGAGCAGTTCTTC.

This clonotype was observed a handful of times. The chain combines TRBV4-1 with TRBJ2-3; 9 bases fit TRBD1. The ends lost 1 base at V and 5 bases at J; junction bases unmatched: 7. This CDR3 has 16 amino acids. Germline CDR1 is MGHRA and CDR2 is YSYEKL. This chain's CDR3 is CASSQVRDRALDTQYF. CDR3 DNA sequence: TGCGCCAGCAGCCAAGTACGGGACAGGGCACTAGATACGCAGTATTTT.

The V and J genes are TRBV20-1 and TRBJ1-1; possibly TRBD1 for D (5 bases). CDR1 DFQATT and CDR2 SNEGSKA come from the germline V gene (reference sequence). The CDR3 is 15 residues long. V lost 0 bases, J lost 5 bases, and 16 bases lay in between. In nucleotides, the CDR3 is TGCAGTGCTAGAGACCTGATACGGGGCGATACTGAAGCTTTCTTT. Its translation is CSARDLIRGDTEAFF.

The rearrangement links TRBV6-5 to TRBJ2-2, with D hard to call. Germline CDR1 reads MNHEY; CDR2 reads SVGAGI. The CDR3 is 14 residues long. Trimming took off 0 bases at V and 4 bases at J, with 6 bases between the two ends. CDR3 bases: TGTGCCAGCAGTTACTCTGGGCCCACCGGGGAGCTGTTTTTT. The encoded protein is CASSYSGPTGELFF.

The J gene is TRBJ1-2, the V gene TRBV12-3 or TRBV12-4; D is unclear. The germline V and J ends were trimmed by 6 bases and 1 base, with 21 bases remaining between them. This CDR3 is 17 amino acids long. This chain's CDR3 is CASSLSPGGGNNYGYTF. In DNA form, the CDR3 reads TGTGCCAGCAGCCTTTCACCAGGTGGAGGGAATAACTATGGCTACACCTTC.

This clonotype came up a few times. The chain recombines TRBV3-1 with TRBJ2-1, with D possibly being TRBD2 (5 bases). V lost 4 bases to trimming and J lost 4 bases, with 17 bases between them. Germline CDR1 is LGHDT and CDR2 is YNNKEL (reference sequence). The CDR3 sequence is 16 residues long. DNA of the CDR3: TGTGCCAGCAGCCGAGGGTGGGGAGAATATTACAATGAGCAGTTCTTC. The encoded protein is CASSRGWGEYYNEQFF.

This clonotype was seen at least ten times. The CDR3 DNA is TGCAGCGTTGAGGGGGTGAGGGGAACCTACGAGCAGTACTTC. Translating it yields CSVEGVRGTYEQYF. J is TRBJ2-7 and V is TRBV29-1; D tentatively reads TRBD1 or TRBD2 (5 bases each). V gave up 3 bases and J gave up 2 bases, with 14 bases separating them. This CDR3 contains 14 residues. The germline V gene encodes CDR1 SQVTM and CDR2 ANQGSEA.

CDR3 residues: CASSGNVDGYNSPLHF. CDR3 nucleotide sequence: TGTGCCAGCAGCGGTAACGTGGATGGTTATAATTCACCCCTCCACTTT. V is TRBV5-6 and J is TRBJ1-6; D not certain. The V end was cut by 4 bases, the J end by 4 bases, with 15 bases between. This CDR3 has 16 amino acids. CDR1 and CDR2 (germline): SGHDT, YYEEEE.

This clonotype appeared a few times. J is TRBJ1-5 and V is TRBV7-2; the D is unclear. The CDR3 is 14 residues long. Trimming removed 2 bases from V and 9 bases from J, with 14 bases in between. Germline CDR1 and CDR2: SGHTA and FQGNSA. The CDR3 DNA sequence: TGTGCCAGCAGCTTATCGCGGGGAGGGTGGCCCCAGCATTTT. Encoded protein: CASSLSRGGWPQHF.

This clonotype has more than one count but fewer than ten. The chain carries TRBV7-8 and TRBJ2-1, with D perhaps being TRBD1 or TRBD2 (5 bases each). V lost 0 bases, J lost 13 bases, and 7 bases lay in between. The V gene's germline CDR1 is SGHVS and CDR2 FQNEAQ. The CDR3 runs to 11 residues. This CDR3 is CASSLAGVQFF. The CDR3 DNA is TGTGCCAGCAGCTTAGCGGGGGTACAGTTCTTC.

The chain is built from TRBV28 and TRBJ1-6; D is ambiguous. The germline gives CDR1 MDHEN, CDR2 SYDVKM. Trimming took 3 bases from V and 14 from J, leaving 8 bases between them. CDR3 length: 11 amino acids. The chain's CDR3 is CASSFGGALHF. In DNA form, the CDR3 reads TGTGCCAGCAGTTTCGGTGGGGCCCTCCACTTT.

This rearrangement joins TRBV3-1 to TRBJ1-5, with TRBD1 as a possible D gene (5 bases). In germline, CDR1 is LGHDT, CDR2 YNNKEL (reference sequence). V lost 0 bases, J lost 3 bases, and 9 bases lay in between. The length of the CDR3 is 15 residues. The CDR3 coding sequence is TGTGCCAGCAGCCAAGACCCGGGACCCAATCAGCCCCAGCATTTT. Translated, it gives CASSQDPGPNQPQHF.

This clonotype was seen a few times. This chain links TRBV20-1 with TRBJ2-7, with 10 positions matching TRBD2. Germline CDR1 reads DFQATT; CDR2 reads SNEGSKA (reference sequence). V was clipped by 6 bases and J by 4 bases; unmatched bases: 9. The CDR3 consists of 14 residues. The CDR3 spells CSAHMSGRVYEQYF. The CDR3 DNA sequence: TGCAGTGCCCATATGAGCGGGAGGGTTTACGAGCAGTACTTC.

This sequence joins TRBV6-1 and TRBJ2-1; TRBD1 is a possible D gene (6 bases). The CDR3 runs 12 residues. V lost 8 bases to trimming and J lost 8 bases, with 13 bases between them. Germline-derived CDR1 and CDR2 are MNHNS and SASEGT. CDR3 protein: CASFGQLDEQFF. CDR3 DNA sequence: TGTGCCAGCTTCGGACAGTTAGATGAGCAGTTCTTC.

With respect to this clonotype: One base away lies a much larger clone, so this may be a sequencing read error. The chain joins TRBV10-3 to TRBJ2-7, with 10 bases identical to TRBD2. CDR3 length equals 14 residues. Looked up from germline, CDR1 is ENHRY and CDR2 is SYGVKD. CDR3 nucleotides: TGTGCCATCACTAGCGGGGGTATGTCCTACGAGCGGTACTTC. Its translation: CAITSGGMSYERYF.

This chain joins TRBV20-1 and TRBJ2-2; maybe TRBD2 (5 bases). Looked up from germline, CDR1 is DFQATT and CDR2 is SNEGSKA (reference sequence). This CDR3 has 17 residues. V was clipped by 5 bases and J by 0 bases, with 19 bases between them. CDR3 amino acids: CSAPPEAGLANTGELFF. The CDR3 coding sequence is TGCAGTGCTCCCCCAGAGGCGGGCCTCGCGAACACCGGGGAGCTGTTTTTT.

The table lists this clonotype with a few counts. The chain carries TRBV11-2 and TRBJ2-3, with D possibly matching TRBD1 (8 bases). CDR1 is SGHAT and CDR2 is FQNNGV in the germline V gene. The length of the CDR3 is 14 residues. Trimming left V 8 bases short and J 4 bases short, with 16 bases between. The CDR3 DNA reads as TGTGCCAGCCGGCGGACAGGGAGGGCAGATACGCAGTATTTT. Translation gives CASRRTGRADTQYF. Together with reference TRBV11-2 and TRBJ2-3, the CDR3 gives the full variable domain: EAGVAQSPRYKIIEKRQSVAFWCNPISGHATLYWYQQILGQGPKLLIQFQNNGVVDDSQLPKDRFSAERLKGVDSTLKIQPAKLEDSAVYLCASRRTGRADTQYFGPGTRLTVL.

This clonotype has at least ten counts. The chain employs TRBV7-9 and TRBJ2-7, with TRBD1 matching 11 bases. Germline CDR1 SEHNR, CDR2 FQNEAQ (reference sequence). J gave up 3 bases and V 5 bases, and 6 bases lay outside the gene matches. This CDR3 is built from 15 residues. The CDR3 reads CASSTGQGAGYEQYF. In nucleotides, the CDR3 is TGTGCCAGCAGCACAGGACAGGGGGCTGGCTACGAGCAGTACTTC.

Ten or more counts support this clonotype. V usage is TRBV2 and J usage is TRBJ2-3; D perhaps matches TRBD1 (5 bases). This CDR3 region has 14 residues. V gave up 1 base and J gave up 3 bases, with 8 bases separating them. In germline, CDR1 is SNHLY, CDR2 FYNNEI. This chain's CDR3 is CASSEGQPTDTQYF. The CDR3 DNA reads as TGTGCCAGCAGTGAAGGACAGCCAACAGATACGCAGTATTTT.

This clonotype occurred many times. This sequence joins TRBV15 and TRBJ1-1; 9 bases match TRBD1. Germline assignment: CDR1 LNHNV and CDR2 YYDKDF (reference sequence). CDR3 length: 16 amino acids. The V gene end was trimmed by 0 bases and the J gene end by 4 bases; junction bases not matched to a gene: 6. The CDR3: CATSRDPGQGLTEAFF. The CDR3 region has the DNA TGTGCCACCAGCAGAGACCCCGGACAGGGGCTCACTGAAGCTTTCTTT.

This clonotype was observed a handful of times. This chain links TRBV12-3 or TRBV12-4 with TRBJ1-1; the D is unclear. CDR3 size: 14 residues. Deletions cut 7 bases from V and 1 base from J, with 13 bases between. The CDR3 DNA sequence: TGTGCCAGCATCTTTGTCGGAGGGAACACTGAAGCTTTCTTT. It is translated as CASIFVGGNTEAFF.

The DNA for the CDR3 is TGTGCCAGCAGCCCCGACGTCTACGAGCAGTACTTC. Amino acids: CASSPDVYEQYF. The V gene is TRBV7-2, the J gene TRBJ2-7; D gene uncertain. CDR3 length equals 12 residues. Trimming left V 5 bases short and J 3 bases short, with 8 bases between. The germline gives CDR1 SGHTA, CDR2 FQGNSA.

This clonotype was seen ten or more times. The chain carries TRBV12-3 or TRBV12-4 and TRBJ1-6; the D gene is possibly TRBD1 (5 bases). Trimming cost V 5 bases and J 9 bases, with 14 bases left between them. The CDR3 has 14 amino acids. For the CDR3, the DNA is TGTGCCAGCAGTCTCTCCGGGACTACTTCACCCCTCCACTTT. Translated: CASSLSGTTSPLHF.

This clonotype was observed a few times. The rearrangement joins TRBV27 to TRBJ2-7; TRBD1 matches at 8 bases. Germline trimming cut 3 bases from V and 9 bases from J; bases unmatched to any gene: 13. Germline loops: CDR1 MNHEY, CDR2 SMNVEV (reference sequence). The CDR3 totals 15 residues. This chain's CDR3 is CASSLYSGTGIGQYF. The CDR3 bases are TGTGCCAGCAGTTTGTACTCCGGGACAGGAATTGGGCAGTACTTC.

This clonotype was counted at least ten times. The V and J genes are TRBV12-3 or TRBV12-4 and TRBJ2-6; the D gene is possibly TRBD2 (5 bases). The CDR3 loop spans 11 amino acids. With 6 bases removed from V and 12 bases from J, the gap between germline ends came to 9 bases. The CDR3 spells CASRSGFVLTF. The DNA of the CDR3 is TGTGCCAGCAGGTCGGGGTTCGTCCTGACTTTC.

J is TRBJ2-1 and V is TRBV30; 8 bases map to TRBD2. Unmatched junction bases numbered 5, after V lost 3 bases and J lost 4 bases. The CDR3 extends over 14 amino acids. The germline V gene has CDR1 GTSNPN and CDR2 SVGIG (reference sequence). The CDR3 DNA reads as TGTGCCTGGAGAAGCGCGGGAGGTTACAATGAGCAGTTCTTC. Translated: CAWRSAGGYNEQFF. Full variable domain (remainder filled in from reference TRBV30 and TRBJ2-1): SQTIHQWPATLVQPVGSPLSLECTVEGTSNPNLYWYRQAAGRGLQLLFYSVGIGQISSEVPQNLSASRPQDRQFILSSKKLLLSDSGFYLCAWRSAGGYNEQFFGPGTRLTVL.